Presented here are 30 T cell receptor beta chains from one specimen sequenced in a study of cytomegalovirus exposure and HLA in healthy donors. The PCR made use of 60 Vbeta and 13 Jbeta primers. Sequencing was performed with immunoSEQ multiplex PCR; in TCRdb, only in-frame clones are kept and a portion is missing. The sample contains 130,000 to 150,000 clones, about 74% of which appear only once. The sequenced sample was PBMCs. These receptor sequences come from a woman aged 50 to 60 in good health and CMV-seronegative.

V gene TRBV19 combines with J gene TRBJ1-6; tentative D call: TRBD1 (5 bases). The germline V and J ends were trimmed by 5 bases and 0 bases, with 8 bases remaining between them. Germline lookup yields CDR1 LNHDA and CDR2 SQIVND (reference sequence). CDR3 length: 15 residues. The CDR3 region is CASSPDSSYNSPLHF. DNA of the CDR3: TGTGCCAGTAGTCCTGACAGCTCCTATAATTCACCCCTCCACTTT.

The chain recombines TRBV7-3 with TRBJ2-6; 10 bases line up with TRBD1. The germline CDR1 and CDR2 sequences are SGHTA and FQGTGA. The length of the CDR3 is 18 residues. V dropped 5 bases and J dropped 2; count of bases not matched to a gene: 9. In DNA, the CDR3 is TGTGCCAGCAGCCCCCCAGCCGGGACAGGGGCTGGGGCCAACGTCCTGACTTTC. Its protein product is CASSPPAGTGAGANVLTF.

This clone has more than one count but fewer than ten. The J gene is TRBJ1-1, the V gene TRBV7-2, with 8 bases aligning to TRBD1. Germline V CDR1 and CDR2: SGHTA, FQGNSA. With V trimmed by 0 bases and J by 4 bases, 4 bases remained unmatched. The CDR3 loop spans 15 amino acids. The CDR3 DNA is TGTGCCAGCAGCTTAGCCGGACAGGGCGTCACTGAAGCTTTCTTT. It specifies CASSLAGQGVTEAFF.

This clone was detected only a few times. This chain connects TRBV15 to TRBJ1-2; 10 bases fit TRBD1. The CDR3 is 15 residues long. Germline values: CDR1 LNHNV, CDR2 YYDKDF (reference sequence). Losses at the gene ends were 2 bases for V and 4 bases for J; bases not matched to a gene: 4. CDR3 sequence: CATSRWDRGAYGYTF. CDR3 nucleotide sequence: TGTGCCACCAGCAGATGGGACAGGGGCGCCTATGGCTACACCTTC.

The gene calls are TRBV30 and TRBJ1-2; no reliable D call. Germline V gene sequence: CDR1 GTSNPN, CDR2 SVGIG (reference sequence). There are 12 residues in the CDR3. V was cut by 5 bases and J by 0 bases, with 7 bases left in between. The CDR3 here is CAWGGANYGYTF. Written as DNA, the CDR3 is TGTGCCTGGGGCGGAGCTAACTATGGCTACACCTTC. Full variable domain (remainder filled in from reference TRBV30 and TRBJ1-2): SQTIHQWPATLVQPVGSPLSLECTVEGTSNPNLYWYRQAAGRGLQLLFYSVGIGQISSEVPQNLSASRPQDRQFILSSKKLLLSDSGFYLCAWGGANYGYTFGSGTRLTVV.

This chain links TRBV11-2 with TRBJ2-1; D uncertain. Trimming stripped 3 bases from V and 7 bases from J, with 7 bases between. The CDR3 loop spans 12 amino acids. In germline, CDR1 is SGHAT, CDR2 FQNNGV. The CDR3 DNA reads TGTGCCAGCAGCTTGGCCGGGAATGAGCAGTTCTTC. Translating it yields CASSLAGNEQFF.

This sequence joins TRBV7-6 and TRBJ1-1, with D perhaps matching TRBD1 (5 bases). The germline V and J ends were trimmed by 4 bases and 4 bases, with 19 bases remaining between them. The CDR3 length is 16 residues. From germline, CDR1 is SGHVS and CDR2 FNYEAQ. CDR3 residues: CASSSTLRGLTTEAFF. CDR3 in DNA: TGTGCCAGCAGCTCCACCTTACGGGGGTTGACCACTGAAGCTTTCTTT.

V is TRBV10-2 and J is TRBJ2-2; 11 positions match TRBD1. Germline V gene data show CDR1 as WSHSY and CDR2 as SAAADI. Trimming took 6 bases from V and 6 from J; bases not matched to a gene: 9. The CDR3 runs to 16 residues. CDR3 sequence: CASRDAGTGGPGELFF. DNA for the CDR3: TGCGCCAGCAGAGACGCCGGGACAGGGGGACCCGGGGAGCTGTTTTTT.

The V and J genes are TRBV15 and TRBJ2-5; a possible D gene is TRBD2 (5 bases). This CDR3 spans 16 amino acids. Germline-derived CDR1 and CDR2 are LNHNV and YYDKDF (reference sequence). Deletions cut 1 base from V and 2 bases from J, with 14 bases between. DNA of the CDR3: TGTGCCACCAGCAGAGCAGGTGGAGGAGAGCAAGAGACCCAGTACTTC. It is translated as CATSRAGGGEQETQYF.

The chain couples TRBV5-8 to TRBJ1-1; 7 nucleotides line up with TRBD1. V trimming: 3 bases; J trimming: 6 bases; junction bases outside the gene matches: 11. Germline lookup yields CDR1 SGHTS and CDR2 YDEGEE. The CDR3 runs to 15 residues. The CDR3 protein is CASSYWTGGAPEAFF. CDR3 DNA: TGTGCCAGCAGCTACTGGACAGGTGGGGCCCCTGAAGCTTTCTTT.

The V call is TRBV5-1, the J call TRBJ2-1; 10 positions match TRBD2. Germline trimming cut 8 bases from V and 0 bases from J; bases unmatched to any gene: 8. Germline V CDR1 and CDR2: SGHRS, YFSETQ. The CDR3 runs to 16 residues. The chain's CDR3 is CASRNSGGLSYNEQFF. The CDR3 DNA follows: TGCGCCAGTCGGAATAGCGGGGGGCTCTCCTACAATGAGCAGTTCTTC.

V and J are TRBV20-1 and TRBJ1-6; D perhaps matches TRBD1 (5 bases). The V end lost 7 bases, the J end lost 13 bases, and 14 bases lay between the germline ends. This CDR3 contains 11 residues. CDR1 DFQATT and CDR2 SNEGSKA come from the germline V gene (reference sequence). CDR3 residues: CSVLGRQPLHF. CDR3 DNA sequence: TGCAGTGTGCTGGGGCGACAGCCCCTCCACTTT.

This clone was recorded once. The CDR3: CASSPGGSYSNQPQHF. The CDR3 bases are TGCGCCAGCAGCCCCGGAGGGTCTTATAGCAATCAGCCCCAGCATTTT. This sequence joins TRBV5-1 and TRBJ1-5; D remains ambiguous. The CDR3 consists of 16 residues. V lost 4 bases, J lost 0 bases, and 14 bases lay in between. CDR1 and CDR2 from the germline V gene are SGHRS and YFSETQ.

This chain links TRBV7-2 with TRBJ2-1; D possibly corresponds to TRBD2 (7 bases). Germline loops: CDR1 SGHTA, CDR2 FQGNSA. This CDR3 comprises 16 residues. V lost 0 bases, J lost 2 bases, and 11 bases lay in between. CDR3 DNA sequence: TGTGCCAGCAGCTTAGCGCCGGGGGGCCCCTACAATGAGCAGTTCTTC. It translates to CASSLAPGGPYNEQFF. Full variable domain (outside the CDR3, taken from reference TRBV7-2 and TRBJ2-1): GAGVSQSPSNKVTEKGKDVELRCDPISGHTALYWYRQSLGQGLEFLIYFQGNSAPDKSGLPSDRFSAERTGGSVSTLTIQRTQQEDSAVYLCASSLAPGGPYNEQFFGPGTRLTVL.

As DNA, the CDR3 is TGCGCCAGCAGCTTGGAGCCCAGCGGGGGAAATGAGCAGTTCTTC. It encodes CASSLEPSGGNEQFF. V usage is TRBV5-1 and J usage is TRBJ2-1; 8 bases are a match to TRBD2. The CDR3 is 15 amino acids. CDR1 is SGHRS and CDR2 is YFSETQ in the germline V gene. J gave up 7 bases and V 0 bases, and 6 bases lay outside the gene matches.

CDR3 loop: CASSYLRAGIGSQHF. Written as DNA, the CDR3 is TGTGCCAGCAGTTACTTAAGGGCAGGGATTGGATCCCAGCATTTT. V gene TRBV6-5 combines with J gene TRBJ1-5; weak D call: TRBD1 (5 bases). The V end lost 1 base, the J end lost 11 bases, and 18 bases lay between the germline ends. The CDR3 is 15 amino acids. Germline lookup yields CDR1 MNHEY and CDR2 SVGAGI.

The J gene is TRBJ1-2, the V gene TRBV15, with D possibly TRBD1 on 6 matching bases. V was cut by 8 bases and J by 3 bases, with 16 bases left in between. Germline CDR1 and CDR2: LNHNV and YYDKDF (reference sequence). The CDR3 covers 14 residues. CDR3 DNA sequence: TGTGCCACCTCAAAGGGAGGGGGGGACTATGGCTACACCTTC. Its translation: CATSKGGGDYGYTF.

The gene calls are TRBV28 and TRBJ1-6, with D perhaps matching TRBD1 (6 bases). Trimming stripped 6 bases from V and 7 bases from J, with 13 bases between. Germline V gene lookup returns CDR1 MDHEN and CDR2 SYDVKM. The length of the CDR3 is 14 residues. The DNA for the CDR3 is TGTGCCAGCAGATTTTACAGGGACAATTCACCCCTCCACTTT. This encodes CASRFYRDNSPLHF. The full variable domain, in which reference TRBV28 and TRBJ1-6 provide the parts outside the CDR3, is DVKVTQSSRYLVKRTGEKVFLECVQDMDHENMFWYRQDPGLGLRLIYFSYDVKMKEKGDIPEGYSVSREKKERFSLILESASTNQTSMYLCASRFYRDNSPLHFGNGTRLTVT.

Note on this clone: The same CDR3 also results from other DNA sequences found in this sample. CDR3 region: CASSPSRTENTEAFF. CDR3 coding DNA: TGTGCCAGCTCACCTAGTAGGACAGAGAACACTGAAGCTTTCTTT. The rearrangement uses TRBV18 and TRBJ1-1, with D perhaps matching TRBD1 (6 bases). The germline V and J ends were trimmed by 3 bases and 1 base, with 12 bases remaining between them. The germline CDR1 and CDR2 sequences are KGHSH and LQKENI. The CDR3 covers 15 residues.

The genes are TRBV5-1 and TRBJ2-1; 8 positions match TRBD1. Trimming cost V 0 bases and J 4 bases; bases outside gene matches: 3. This CDR3 contains 15 residues. Germline CDR1 SGHRS, CDR2 YFSETQ. The CDR3 nucleotides read TGCGCCAGCAGCTTGGGTCAGGGGGCGTACAATGAGCAGTTCTTC. Its translation: CASSLGQGAYNEQFF.

J is TRBJ1-1 and V is TRBV6-5; unclear D gene. Deletions cut 4 bases from V and 0 bases from J, with 9 bases between. Germline V gene data show CDR1 as MNHEY and CDR2 as SVGAGI. The CDR3 has 14 amino acids. The CDR3 here is CASSWQEVNTEAFF. CDR3 sequence (DNA): TGTGCCAGCAGTTGGCAGGAGGTGAACACTGAAGCTTTCTTT.

This chain joins TRBV2 and TRBJ2-1; D not resolved. Germline V gene sequence: CDR1 SNHLY, CDR2 FYNNEI. Trimming took off 4 bases at V and 7 bases at J, with 17 bases between the two ends. CDR3 length: 15 residues. The CDR3 bases are TGTGCCAGCAGTGGAGACATACCTCAGTCAAATGAGCAGTTCTTC. Its translation: CASSGDIPQSNEQFF.

The V call is TRBV5-1, the J call TRBJ1-6; the D gene is possibly TRBD1 (5 bases). The V end was cut by 1 base, the J end by 4 bases, with 6 bases between. This CDR3 has 14 residues. Germline V gives CDR1 SGHRS, CDR2 YFSETQ. This CDR3 is CASSLRQYNSPLHF. The CDR3 region has the DNA TGCGCCAGCAGCTTGCGACAGTATAATTCACCCCTCCACTTT.

This chain links TRBV27 with TRBJ1-2, with D unclear. This CDR3 has 13 amino acids. Germline lookup yields CDR1 MNHEY and CDR2 SMNVEV (reference sequence). Trimming removed 3 bases from V and 3 bases from J, with 8 bases in between. The CDR3 spells CASSFRRDYGYTF. CDR3 DNA: TGTGCCAGCAGTTTTCGGAGGGACTATGGCTACACCTTC.

This chain uses TRBV5-1 with TRBJ1-6, with no clear D. The germline CDR1 and CDR2 sequences are SGHRS and YFSETQ. CDR3 length: 15 amino acids. V was clipped by 2 bases and J by 9 bases, with 15 bases between them. This CDR3 is CASSFGLIRLSPLHF. The DNA of the CDR3 is TGCGCCAGCAGCTTTGGTCTAATCAGGCTTTCACCCCTCCACTTT.

This chain links TRBV7-9 with TRBJ1-1; D is undetermined. This CDR3 has 14 residues. Deletions cut 5 bases from V and 2 bases from J, with 12 bases between. The germline gives CDR1 SEHNR, CDR2 FQNEAQ (reference sequence). CDR3 nucleotides: TGTGCCAGCAGCGGCTTTAGGACTAACACTGAAGCTTTCTTT. Translated, it gives CASSGFRTNTEAFF. Full variable domain (outside the CDR3, taken from reference TRBV7-9 and TRBJ1-1): DTGVSQNPRHKITKRGQNVTFRCDPISEHNRLYWYRQTLGQGPEFLTYFQNEAQLEKSRLLSDRFSAERPKGSFSTLEIQRTEQGDSAMYLCASSGFRTNTEAFFGQGTRLTVV.

The chain combines TRBV19 with TRBJ2-7; 8 bases fit TRBD1. This CDR3 comprises 12 residues. V trimming: 10 bases; J trimming: 1 base; junction bases outside the gene matches: 3. The V gene's germline CDR1 is LNHDA and CDR2 SQIVND (reference sequence). The CDR3 reads CATGTGSYEQYF. CDR3 sequence (DNA): TGTGCCACAGGGACAGGATCCTACGAGCAGTACTTC.

The sample holds a few counts of this clone. The chain links TRBV21-1 to TRBJ1-5; the table's D call TRBD1 went unverified against the DNA. TRBV21-1 is a documented pseudogene. The CDR3 length is 14 residues. The CDR3 DNA sequence: TGTGCCAGCAGCAAAATCAGGGGAAATCAGCCCCAGCATTTT. Amino acid sequence: CASSKIRGNQPQHF.

The rearrangement links TRBV13 to TRBJ1-1, with 7 bases aligning to TRBD1. Germline CDR1 PRHDT, CDR2 FYEKMQ (reference sequence). J was trimmed by 0 bases and V by 5 bases; bases with no gene match: 6. This CDR3 has 15 amino acids. The CDR3 spells CASSTRDRVNTEAFF. The DNA for the CDR3 is TGTGCCAGCAGCACACGGGACAGAGTGAACACTGAAGCTTTCTTT.

The chain has TRBV19 and TRBJ2-7, with D hard to call. Germline V gene lookup returns CDR1 LNHDA and CDR2 SQIVND (reference sequence). The CDR3 is 14 residues long. Between the trimmed V and J ends, which lost 0 bases and 3 bases, there was a span of 9 bases. CDR3 coding DNA: TGTGCCAGTAGTATAGAGGAACAGAACTACGAGCAGTACTTC. This codes for CASSIEEQNYEQYF.